This note documents a single T cell receptor (beta chain) sequence. The CDR3 has 15 amino acids. Germline trimming cut 5 bases from V and 2 bases from J; bases unmatched to any gene: 5. Germline CDR1 is MDHEN and CDR2 is SYDVKM. These data come from a study of blood T cell repertoires in COVID-19. On the study more broadly: Acute-phase and convalescent COVID-19 samples originated in the United States, Italy and Spain. PBMCs, B-cell-depleted T cells, or T cells were the source of the cDNA or gDNA that made up the material.

Using immunoSEQ multiplex PCR, the repertoire was profiled, and TCRdb retains in-frame clones only, with some absent. The sample records about 120,000 clones, approximately 82% being singletons. Sequenced material: peripheral blood. The sequence came from a man between 65 and 85 years old with active or convalescent COVID-19. V gene TRBV28 combines with J gene TRBJ1-4, with 7 positions matching TRBD1. DNA of the CDR3: TGTGCCAGCAGTCTGATCAGGGGGACTAATGAAAAACTGTTTTTT. This encodes CASSLIRGTNEKLFF. Supplemented by reference TRBV28 and TRBJ1-4, the full variable domain reads DVKVTQSSRYLVKRTGEKVFLECVQDMDHENMFWYRQDPGLGLRLIYFSYDVKMKEKGDIPEGYSVSREKKERFSLILESASTNQTSMYLCASSLIRGTNEKLFFGSGTQLSVL.